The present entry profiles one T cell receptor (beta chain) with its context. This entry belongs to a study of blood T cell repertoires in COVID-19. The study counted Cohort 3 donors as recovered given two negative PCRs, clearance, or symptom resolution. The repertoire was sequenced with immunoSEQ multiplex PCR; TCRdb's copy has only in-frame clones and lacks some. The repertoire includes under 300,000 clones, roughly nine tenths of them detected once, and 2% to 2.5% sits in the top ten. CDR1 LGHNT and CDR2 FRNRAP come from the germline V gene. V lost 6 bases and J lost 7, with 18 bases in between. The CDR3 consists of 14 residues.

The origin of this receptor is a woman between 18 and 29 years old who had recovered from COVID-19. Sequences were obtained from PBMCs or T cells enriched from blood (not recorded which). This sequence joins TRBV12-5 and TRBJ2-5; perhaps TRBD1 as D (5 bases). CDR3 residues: CASGFGPPQGTQYF. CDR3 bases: TGTGCTAGTGGGTTTGGGCCTCCTCAGGGGACCCAGTACTTC.